The 19 T cell receptor beta chains in this list originate from one sample, sequenced in a study of T cell repertoires in cytomegalovirus infection. One entry per CDR3 protein results from TCRdb running MiXCR on the reads. The sample holds approximately 500,000 distinct CDR3 sequences; approximately 17% are singletons and the top ten take around 25%. Source material: CD8+ T cells from PBMCs. Source of these receptors: a human donor in good health (CMV status not recorded). Some clones in this sample may be carry-over from other donors' samples.

J is TRBJ1-2 and V is TRBV7-8; D gene unclear. CDR1 is SGHVS and CDR2 is FQNEAQ in the germline V gene. CDR3 length: 15 amino acids. Trimming took off 5 bases at V and 4 bases at J, with 17 bases between the two ends. The CDR3 loop is CASSARWRLGYGYTF. The CDR3 DNA reads TGTGCCAGCAGCGCGAGGTGGAGGTTAGGCTATGGCTACACCTTC. The full variable domain, in which reference TRBV7-8 and TRBJ1-2 provide the parts outside the CDR3, is GAGVSQSPRYKVAKRGQDVALRCDPISGHVSLFWYQQALGQGPEFLTYFQNEAQLDKSGLPSDRFFAERPEGSVSTLKIQRTQQEDSAVYLCASSARWRLGYGYTFGSGTRLTVV.

This chain links TRBV20-1 with TRBJ2-7; TRBD1 matches 7 bases. This CDR3 is 15 amino acids long. The V and J ends lost 3 bases and 0 bases, in that order; junction bases with no gene match: 8. CDR1 and CDR2 from the germline V gene are DFQATT and SNEGSKA (reference sequence). In nucleotides, the CDR3 is TGCAGTGCTAGGTGGACGACAGGGTCCTCCTACGAGCAGTACTTC. Protein: CSARWTTGSSYEQYF.

The chain has TRBV7-6 and TRBJ1-1; D remains unclear. Germline V CDR1 and CDR2: SGHVS, FNYEAQ. The ends were cut back, 9 bases at V and 1 base at J, with 15 bases in the middle. The CDR3 length is 14 residues. In DNA form, the CDR3 reads TGTGCCAGTGTGCCGACCCCACAGAACACTGAAGCTTTCTTT. Translation: CASVPTPQNTEAFF.

This clonotype was picked up a small number of times. The chain carries TRBV27 and TRBJ2-7; the match to TRBD1 covers 7 bases. The V gene's germline CDR1 is MNHEY and CDR2 SMNVEV (reference sequence). The V and J ends lost 6 bases and 2 bases, in that order; junction bases with no gene match: 13. This CDR3 is 16 amino acids long. CDR3 in DNA: TGTGCCAGCAGCTCCCCTGGTGGCAGGGGGACCTACGAGCAGTACTTC. Translation gives CASSSPGGRGTYEQYF.

A remark on this clonotype: The conserved phenylalanine or tryptophan is not found at the CDR3 terminus, so this likely reflects a read error. The chain has TRBV2 and TRBJ2-7; D unresolved. Germline assignment: CDR1 SNHLY and CDR2 FYNNEI. The CDR3 has 13 residues. Trimming took 3 bases from V and 2 from J, leaving 8 bases between them. This chain's CDR3 is CASSEGNAYEQYL. CDR3 sequence (DNA): TGTGCCAGCAGTGAGGGCAATGCCTACGAGCAGTACTTA.

This clonotype is a singleton in its sample. V is TRBV29-1 and J is TRBJ2-7, with D hard to call. The CDR3 runs 14 residues. Trimming took off 0 bases at V and 2 bases at J, with 11 bases between the two ends. Per the germline V gene, CDR1 is SQVTM and CDR2 is ANQGSEA. Written as DNA, the CDR3 is TGCAGCGTTGAAGATGGGAAGCGAACCTACGAGCAGTACTTC. As protein: CSVEDGKRTYEQYF.

The chain couples TRBV20-1 to TRBJ2-7; D possibly uses TRBD1 or TRBD2 (5 bases each). Germline CDR1 reads DFQATT; CDR2 reads SNEGSKA (reference sequence). The CDR3 loop spans 15 amino acids. The germline V and J ends were trimmed by 3 bases and 2 bases, with 17 bases remaining between them. The chain's CDR3 is CSARGVIEPTYEQYF. DNA of the CDR3: TGCAGTGCTAGGGGGGTCATAGAGCCTACCTACGAGCAGTACTTC.

This clonotype was seen many times. Here the CDR3 DNA reads TGTGCCAGTAGTATGACGGAGGGGGACACTGAAGCTTTCTTT. It yields the protein CASSMTEGDTEAFF. The chain employs TRBV19 and TRBJ1-1; D perhaps matches TRBD1 (6 bases). Trimming removed 3 bases at V and 3 bases at J, with 11 bases between. Looked up from germline, CDR1 is LNHDA and CDR2 is SQIVND (reference sequence). This CDR3 region has 14 residues.

CDR3 DNA sequence: TGTGCCAGCCAAGTTAGGGGGGGGGAGCAGTTCTTC. This sequence encodes CASQVRGGEQFF. The rearrangement links TRBV6-5 to TRBJ2-1; a possible D gene is TRBD2 (7 bases). CDR1 and CDR2 (germline): MNHEY, SVGAGI. Trimming removed 8 bases at V and 10 bases at J, with 15 bases between. This CDR3 region has 12 residues.

This chain uses TRBV19 with TRBJ2-3, with a weak D call TRBD2 (6 bases). From germline, CDR1 is LNHDA and CDR2 SQIVND (reference sequence). With 3 bases removed from V and 6 bases from J, the gap between germline ends came to 16 bases. The CDR3 is made up of 15 amino acids. The CDR3 loop reads CASSIRTKNSDTQYF. CDR3 DNA sequence: TGTGCCAGTAGTATTAGGACTAAGAATTCGGATACGCAGTATTTT.

This clonotype was picked up many times. This chain links TRBV28 with TRBJ1-1; D remains ambiguous. V was clipped by 7 bases and J by 0 bases, with 18 bases between them. The V gene's germline CDR1 is MDHEN and CDR2 SYDVKM. The CDR3 totals 16 residues. This CDR3 reads CASNGLWDTMNTEAFF. For the CDR3, the DNA is TGTGCCAGCAACGGTTTATGGGATACCATGAACACTGAAGCTTTCTTT.

This clonotype has a handful of counts. CDR3 coding DNA: TGTGCCAGCAGCAAGATTAGCGGGGGGGAAGAGACCCAGTACTTC. Protein: CASSKISGGEETQYF. J is TRBJ2-5 and V is TRBV5-4; 11 positions match TRBD2. V was clipped by 4 bases and J by 3 bases; unmatched bases: 5. Germline V lookup: CDR1 SGHNT, CDR2 YYREEE (reference sequence). This CDR3 is 15 amino acids long.

This clonotype was seen at least ten times. This chain uses TRBV28 with TRBJ2-3, with 13 bases identical to TRBD2. The CDR3 runs to 16 residues. CDR1 is MDHEN and CDR2 is SYDVKM in the germline V gene. V trimming: 5 bases; J trimming: 4 bases; junction bases outside the gene matches: 6. The CDR3 is CASSGGLAGTPDTQYF. Here the CDR3 DNA reads TGTGCCAGCAGTGGGGGACTAGCGGGAACCCCAGATACGCAGTATTTT.

Comment on this clonotype: A read error may be the cause here, since a much bigger clone is one base away. The chain links TRBV11-2 to TRBJ2-2; the D call may be TRBD1 or TRBD2 (6 bases each). CDR1 and CDR2 from the germline V gene are SGHAT and FQNNGV. The CDR3 sequence is 17 residues long. CDR3 nucleotide sequence: TGTGCCAGCAGCTTAGGTATCGGAGGGGGTCCAGCCGGGGTGCTGTTTTTT. Its translation: CASSLGIGGGPAGVLFF. The full variable domain, its missing parts supplied by reference TRBV11-2 and TRBJ2-2, is EAGVAQSPRYKIIEKRQSVAFWCNPISGHATLYWYQQILGQGPKLLIQFQNNGVVDDSQLPKDRFSAERLKGVDSTLKIQPAKLEDSAVYLCASSLGIGGGPAGVLFFGEGSRLTVL.

This clonotype has a count of ten or more. The V and J genes are TRBV28 and TRBJ2-7; D call uncertain. V was trimmed by 8 bases and J by 1 base, leaving 12 bases between them. The CDR3 is 13 amino acids. Germline assignment: CDR1 MDHEN and CDR2 SYDVKM. The CDR3 DNA is TGTGCCAGCTTTACTGCGAGGTCCTACGAGCAGTACTTC. It codes for CASFTARSYEQYF.

Ten or more counts support this clonotype. The chain has TRBV7-3 and TRBJ2-1; D tentatively fits TRBD1 or TRBD2 (7 bases each). CDR3 length: 19 amino acids. Deletions cut 0 bases from V and 3 bases from J, with 21 bases between. Per germline, CDR1 SGHTA and CDR2 FQGTGA. As DNA, the CDR3 is TGTGCCAGCAGCTTAACAAGCAGGGGGGGAGGCACACACTACAATGAGCAGTTCTTC. Translated, it gives CASSLTSRGGGTHYNEQFF.

The chain joins TRBV4-1 to TRBJ1-5; unclear D gene. CDR1 MGHRA and CDR2 YSYEKL come from the germline V gene. V was clipped by 4 bases and J by 6 bases, with 13 bases between them. The CDR3 extends over 14 amino acids. The CDR3 spells CASSLALGGQPQHF. Written as DNA, the CDR3 is TGCGCCAGCAGCCTCGCACTGGGCGGTCAGCCCCAGCATTTT.

Many counts were recorded for this clonotype. V and J are TRBV11-2 and TRBJ1-2; D not certain. From germline, CDR1 is SGHAT and CDR2 FQNNGV. Trimming shortened V by 2 bases and J by 1 base, and 2 bases separated the two germline ends. CDR3 size: 12 residues. The CDR3 sequence: CASSLYNYGYTF. For the CDR3, the DNA is TGTGCCAGCAGCTTATATAACTATGGCTACACCTTC.

This clonotype was recorded many times. This CDR3 reads CASLPGQGLGEQFF. Here the CDR3 DNA reads TGTGCCAGCCTACCGGGACAGGGTCTCGGTGAGCAGTTCTTC. The V gene is TRBV6-1, the J gene TRBJ2-1; TRBD1 matches 9 bases. The CDR3 is 14 residues long. J lost 9 bases, V lost 8 bases, and 11 bases had no gene match. Germline V CDR1 and CDR2: MNHNS, SASEGT.